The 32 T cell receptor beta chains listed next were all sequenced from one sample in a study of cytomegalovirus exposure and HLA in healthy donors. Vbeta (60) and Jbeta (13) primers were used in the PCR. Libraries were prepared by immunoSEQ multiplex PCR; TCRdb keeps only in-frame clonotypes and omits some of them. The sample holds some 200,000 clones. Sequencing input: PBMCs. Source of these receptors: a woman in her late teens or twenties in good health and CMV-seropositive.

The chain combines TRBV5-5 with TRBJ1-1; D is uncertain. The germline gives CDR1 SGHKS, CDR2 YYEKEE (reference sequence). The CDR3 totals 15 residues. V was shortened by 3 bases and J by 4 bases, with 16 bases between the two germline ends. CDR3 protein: CASSWAPSEGTEAFF. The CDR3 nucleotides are TGTGCCAGCAGCTGGGCCCCCAGTGAGGGCACTGAAGCTTTCTTT. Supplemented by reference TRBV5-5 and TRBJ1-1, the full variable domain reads DAGVTQSPTHLIKTRGQQVTLRCSPISGHKSVSWYQQVLGQGPQFIFQYYEKEERGRGNFPDRFSARQFPNYSSELNVNALLLGDSALYLCASSWAPSEGTEAFFGQGTRLTVV.

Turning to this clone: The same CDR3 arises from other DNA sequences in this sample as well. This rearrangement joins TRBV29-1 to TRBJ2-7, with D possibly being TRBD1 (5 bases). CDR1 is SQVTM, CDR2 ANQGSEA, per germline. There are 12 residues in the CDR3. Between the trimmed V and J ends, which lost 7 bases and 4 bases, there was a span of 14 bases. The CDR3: CSALNQGYEQYF. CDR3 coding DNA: TGCAGCGCCCTTAACCAGGGATACGAGCAGTACTTC.

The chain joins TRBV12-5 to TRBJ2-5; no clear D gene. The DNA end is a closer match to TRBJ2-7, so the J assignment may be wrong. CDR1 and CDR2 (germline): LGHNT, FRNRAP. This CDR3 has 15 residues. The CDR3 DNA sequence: TGTGCTAGTGGTTTGGTAGTCGCGCGTCCCTACGAGCAGTACTTC. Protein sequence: CASGLVVARPYEQYF.

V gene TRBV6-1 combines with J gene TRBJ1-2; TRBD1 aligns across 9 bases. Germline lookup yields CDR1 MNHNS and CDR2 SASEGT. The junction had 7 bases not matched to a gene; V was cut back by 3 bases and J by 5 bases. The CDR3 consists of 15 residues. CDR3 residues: CASSDKYDRGYGYTF. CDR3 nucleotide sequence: TGTGCCAGCAGTGATAAATACGACAGGGGGTATGGCTACACCTTC.

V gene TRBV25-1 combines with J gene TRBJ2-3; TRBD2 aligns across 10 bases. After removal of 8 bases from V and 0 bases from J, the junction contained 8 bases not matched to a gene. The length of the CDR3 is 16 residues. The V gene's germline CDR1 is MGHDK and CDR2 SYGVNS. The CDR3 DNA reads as TGTGCCAGCGAAACAGCTAGCGGGAGAAGCACAGATACGCAGTATTTT. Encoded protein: CASETASGRSTDTQYF.

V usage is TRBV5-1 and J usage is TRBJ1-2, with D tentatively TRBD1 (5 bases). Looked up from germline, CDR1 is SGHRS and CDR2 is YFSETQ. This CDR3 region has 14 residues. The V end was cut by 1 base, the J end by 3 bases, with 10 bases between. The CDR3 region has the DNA TGCGCCAGCAGCTTGCTTCGGGGGTACTATGGCTACACCTTC. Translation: CASSLLRGYYGYTF.

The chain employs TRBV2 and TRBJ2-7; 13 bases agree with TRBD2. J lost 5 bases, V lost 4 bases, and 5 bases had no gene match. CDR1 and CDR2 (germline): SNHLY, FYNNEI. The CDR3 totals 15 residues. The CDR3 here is CASSVGLAGVDEQYF. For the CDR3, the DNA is TGTGCCAGCAGTGTCGGACTAGCGGGAGTTGACGAGCAGTACTTC.

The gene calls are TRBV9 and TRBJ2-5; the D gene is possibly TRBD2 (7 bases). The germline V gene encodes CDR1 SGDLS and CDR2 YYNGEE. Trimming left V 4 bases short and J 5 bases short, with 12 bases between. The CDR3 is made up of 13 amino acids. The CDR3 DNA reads TGTGCCAGCAGCCCGGGGGGCGGGGAGACCCAGTACTTC. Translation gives CASSPGGGETQYF.

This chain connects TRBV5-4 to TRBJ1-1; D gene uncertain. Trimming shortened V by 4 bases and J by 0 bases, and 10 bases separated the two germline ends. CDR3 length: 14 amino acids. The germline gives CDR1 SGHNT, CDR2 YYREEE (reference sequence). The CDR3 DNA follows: TGTGCCAGCAGCCTACAGCTAATGAACACTGAAGCTTTCTTT. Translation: CASSLQLMNTEAFF.

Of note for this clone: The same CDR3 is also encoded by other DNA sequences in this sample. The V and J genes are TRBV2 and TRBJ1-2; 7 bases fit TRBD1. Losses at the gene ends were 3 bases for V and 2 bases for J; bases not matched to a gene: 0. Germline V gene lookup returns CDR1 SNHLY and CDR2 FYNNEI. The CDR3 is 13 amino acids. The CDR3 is CASSDRGNYGYTF. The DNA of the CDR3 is TGTGCCAGCAGTGACAGGGGGAACTATGGCTACACCTTC.

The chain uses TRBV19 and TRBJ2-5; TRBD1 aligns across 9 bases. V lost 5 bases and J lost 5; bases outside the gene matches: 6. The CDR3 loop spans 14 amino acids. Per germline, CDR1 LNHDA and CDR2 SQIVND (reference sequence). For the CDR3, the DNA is TGTGCCAGTAGTGGGGGACAGGGATGGGAGACCCAGTACTTC. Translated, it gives CASSGGQGWETQYF.

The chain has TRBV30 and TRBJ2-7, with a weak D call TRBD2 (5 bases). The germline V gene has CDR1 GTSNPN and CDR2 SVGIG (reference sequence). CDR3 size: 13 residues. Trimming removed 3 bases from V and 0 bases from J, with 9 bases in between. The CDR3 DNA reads TGTGCCTGGAGGCGGGCGGACTCCTACGAGCAGTACTTC. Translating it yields CAWRRADSYEQYF. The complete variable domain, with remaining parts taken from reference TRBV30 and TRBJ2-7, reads SQTIHQWPATLVQPVGSPLSLECTVEGTSNPNLYWYRQAAGRGLQLLFYSVGIGQISSEVPQNLSASRPQDRQFILSSKKLLLSDSGFYLCAWRRADSYEQYFGPGTRLTVT.

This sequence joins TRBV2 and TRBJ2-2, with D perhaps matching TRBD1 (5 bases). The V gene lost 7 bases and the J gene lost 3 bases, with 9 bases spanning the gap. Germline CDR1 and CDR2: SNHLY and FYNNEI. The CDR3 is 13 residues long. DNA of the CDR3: TGTGCCAGCACCCAGGGTCACACCGGGGAGCTGTTTTTT. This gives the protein CASTQGHTGELFF.

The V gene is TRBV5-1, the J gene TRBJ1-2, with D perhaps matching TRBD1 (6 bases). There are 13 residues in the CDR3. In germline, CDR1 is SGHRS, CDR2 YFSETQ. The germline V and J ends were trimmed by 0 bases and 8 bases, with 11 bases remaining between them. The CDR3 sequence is CASSLAGEGGYTF. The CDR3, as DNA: TGCGCCAGCAGCTTGGCAGGGGAGGGCGGCTACACCTTC.

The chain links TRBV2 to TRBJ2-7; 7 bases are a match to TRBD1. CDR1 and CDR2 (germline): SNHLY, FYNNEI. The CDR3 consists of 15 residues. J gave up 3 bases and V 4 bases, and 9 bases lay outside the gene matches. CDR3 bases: TGTGCCAGCAGTGCCTCCGGGACAGACCTCTACGAGCAGTACTTC. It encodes CASSASGTDLYEQYF.

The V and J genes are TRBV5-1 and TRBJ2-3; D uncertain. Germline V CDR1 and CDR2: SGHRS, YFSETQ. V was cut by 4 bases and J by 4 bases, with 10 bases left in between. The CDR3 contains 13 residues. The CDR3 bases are TGCGCCAGCAGCCAACCGGCGGCAGATACGCAGTATTTT. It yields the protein CASSQPAADTQYF. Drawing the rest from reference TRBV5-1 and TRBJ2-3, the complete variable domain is KAGVTQTPRYLIKTRGQQVTLSCSPISGHRSVSWYQQTPGQGLQFLFEYFSETQRNKGNFPGRFSGRQFSNSRSEMNVSTLELGDSALYLCASSQPAADTQYFGPGTRLTVL.

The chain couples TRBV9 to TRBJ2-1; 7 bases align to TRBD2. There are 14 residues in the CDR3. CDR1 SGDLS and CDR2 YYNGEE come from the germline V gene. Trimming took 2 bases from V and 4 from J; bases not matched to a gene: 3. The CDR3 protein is CASSVGLPYNEQFF. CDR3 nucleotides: TGTGCCAGCAGCGTGGGACTACCATACAATGAGCAGTTCTTC.

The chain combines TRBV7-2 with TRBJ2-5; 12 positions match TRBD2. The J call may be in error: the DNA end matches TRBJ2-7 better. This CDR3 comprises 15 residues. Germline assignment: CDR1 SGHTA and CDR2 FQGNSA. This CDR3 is CASSLLAGGTYEQYF. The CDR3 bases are TGTGCCAGCAGCCTCCTAGCGGGGGGGACCTACGAGCAGTACTTC.

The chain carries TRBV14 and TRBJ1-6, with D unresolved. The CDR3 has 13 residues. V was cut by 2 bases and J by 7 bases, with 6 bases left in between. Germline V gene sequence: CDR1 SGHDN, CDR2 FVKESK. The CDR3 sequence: CASSQQRNSPLHF. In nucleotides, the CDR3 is TGTGCCAGCAGCCAACAGAGGAATTCACCCCTCCACTTT.

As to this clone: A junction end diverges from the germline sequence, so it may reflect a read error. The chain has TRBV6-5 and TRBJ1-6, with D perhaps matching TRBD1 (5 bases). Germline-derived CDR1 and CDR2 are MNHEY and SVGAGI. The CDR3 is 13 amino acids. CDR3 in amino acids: CASTETGYSPPHF. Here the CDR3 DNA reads TGTGCCAGCACTGAAACAGGTTATTCACCCCCCCACTTT.

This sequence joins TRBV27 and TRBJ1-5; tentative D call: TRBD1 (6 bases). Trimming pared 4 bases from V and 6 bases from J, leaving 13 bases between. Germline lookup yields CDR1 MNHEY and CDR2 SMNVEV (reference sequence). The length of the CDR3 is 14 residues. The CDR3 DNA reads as TGTGCCAGCAGTTCCGACAGGTTTGGTCAGCCCCAGCATTTT. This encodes CASSSDRFGQPQHF.

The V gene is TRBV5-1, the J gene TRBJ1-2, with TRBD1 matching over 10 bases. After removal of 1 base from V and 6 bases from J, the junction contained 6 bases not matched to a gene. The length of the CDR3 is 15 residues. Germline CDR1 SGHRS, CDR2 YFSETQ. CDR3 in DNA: TGCGCCAGCAGCTTGTTCGGACAGGGGGAAGATGGCTACACCTTC. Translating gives CASSLFGQGEDGYTF.

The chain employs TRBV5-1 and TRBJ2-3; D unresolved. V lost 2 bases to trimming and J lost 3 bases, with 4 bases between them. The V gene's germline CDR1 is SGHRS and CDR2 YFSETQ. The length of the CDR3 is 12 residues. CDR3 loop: CASSFQTDTQYF. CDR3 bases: TGCGCCAGCAGCTTCCAGACAGATACGCAGTATTTT.

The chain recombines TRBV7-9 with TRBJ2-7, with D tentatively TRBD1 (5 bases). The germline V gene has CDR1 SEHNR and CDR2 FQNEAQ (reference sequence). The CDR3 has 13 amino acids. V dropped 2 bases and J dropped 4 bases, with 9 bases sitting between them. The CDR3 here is CASSLKGWYEQYF. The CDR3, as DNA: TGTGCCAGCAGCTTAAAGGGGTGGTACGAGCAGTACTTC.

CDR3 amino acids: CASSPLAEPSYNEQFF. CDR3 nucleotides: TGTGCCAGCTCACCACTAGCGGAGCCCTCCTACAATGAGCAGTTCTTC. The V and J genes are TRBV18 and TRBJ2-1; TRBD2 might be the D (6 bases). There are 16 residues in the CDR3. Trimming pared 1 base from V and 0 bases from J, leaving 10 bases between. Germline values: CDR1 KGHSH, CDR2 LQKENI. The entire variable domain, with the rest obtained from reference TRBV18 and TRBJ2-1, is as follows: NAGVMQNPRHLVRRRGQEARLRCSPMKGHSHVYWYRQLPEEGLKFMVYLQKENIIDESGMPKERFSAEFPKEGPSILRIQQVVRGDSAAYFCASSPLAEPSYNEQFFGPGTRLTVL.

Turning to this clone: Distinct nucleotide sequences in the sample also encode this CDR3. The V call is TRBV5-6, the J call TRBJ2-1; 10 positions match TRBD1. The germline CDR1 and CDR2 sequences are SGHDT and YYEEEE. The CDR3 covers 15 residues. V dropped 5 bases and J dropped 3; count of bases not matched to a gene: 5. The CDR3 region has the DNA TGTGCCAGCAGGGCGGGACAGGGGATCTACAATGAGCAGTTCTTC. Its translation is CASRAGQGIYNEQFF. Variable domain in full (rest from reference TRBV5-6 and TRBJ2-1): DAGVTQSPTHLIKTRGQQVTLRCSPKSGHDTVSWYQQALGQGPQFIFQYYEEEERQRGNFPDRFSGHQFPNYSSELNVNALLLGDSALYLCASRAGQGIYNEQFFGPGTRLTVL.

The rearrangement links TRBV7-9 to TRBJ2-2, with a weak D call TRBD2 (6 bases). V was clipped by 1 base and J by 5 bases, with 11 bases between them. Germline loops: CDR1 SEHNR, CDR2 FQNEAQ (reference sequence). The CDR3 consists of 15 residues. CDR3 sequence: CASSLGLDLTGELFF. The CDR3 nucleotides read TGTGCCAGCAGCTTAGGACTAGACCTTACCGGGGAGCTGTTTTTT.

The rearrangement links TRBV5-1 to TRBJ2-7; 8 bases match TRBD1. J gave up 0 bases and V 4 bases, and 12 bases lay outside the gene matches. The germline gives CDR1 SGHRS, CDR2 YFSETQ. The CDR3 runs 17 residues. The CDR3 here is CASSVQPGQVNSYEQYF. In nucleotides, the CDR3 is TGCGCCAGCAGCGTACAACCGGGACAGGTAAACTCCTACGAGCAGTACTTC.

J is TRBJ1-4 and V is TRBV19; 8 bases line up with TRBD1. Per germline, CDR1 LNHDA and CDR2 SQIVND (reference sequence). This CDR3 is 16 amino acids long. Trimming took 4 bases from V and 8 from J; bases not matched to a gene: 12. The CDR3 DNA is TGTGCCAGTAGTAGTTTTTTGGGACAGGACAGGGAAAAACTGTTTTTT. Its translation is CASSSFLGQDREKLFF.

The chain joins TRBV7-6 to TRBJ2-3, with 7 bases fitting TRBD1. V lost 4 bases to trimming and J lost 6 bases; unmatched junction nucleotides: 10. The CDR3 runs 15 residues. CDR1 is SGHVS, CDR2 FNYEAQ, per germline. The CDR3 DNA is TGTGCCAGCAGCTCAACAGGGGCAATGGGTGATACGCAGTATTTT. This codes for CASSSTGAMGDTQYF.

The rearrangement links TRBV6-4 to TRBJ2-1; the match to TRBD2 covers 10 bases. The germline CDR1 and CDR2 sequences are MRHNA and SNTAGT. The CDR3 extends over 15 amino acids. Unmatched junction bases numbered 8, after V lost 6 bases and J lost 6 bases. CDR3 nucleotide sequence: TGTGCCAGCAGCCTTCTAGCGGGAGATTTCAATGAGCAGTTCTTC. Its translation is CASSLLAGDFNEQFF.

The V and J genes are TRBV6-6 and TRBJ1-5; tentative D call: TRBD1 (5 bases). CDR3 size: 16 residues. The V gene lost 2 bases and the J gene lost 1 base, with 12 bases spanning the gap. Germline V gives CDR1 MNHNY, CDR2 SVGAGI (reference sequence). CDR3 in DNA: TGTGCCAGCAGTTACGTTGGGGCGGGGAGCAATCAGCCCCAGCATTTT. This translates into CASSYVGAGSNQPQHF.